This TCR beta chain was profiled in a study of regulatory T cells in long-lasting Graves disease. General observations from the study: With persistent disease, TRBV28, TRBJ1-2 and TRBJ2-5 were the favored segments.

Through Arm-PCR of CDR3 regions and iRepertoire HTBI primers, TCR beta libraries were built. Authors' data handling: The samples included around 62 TRBV and under 15 TRBJ segments. TCRdb analysed the multiplex PCR reads with MiXCR anew, one entry per CDR3 protein. The V and J calls shown here were made by TCRdb, not taken from the authors' results. The sample records 200,000 to 250,000 distinct CDR3 sequences, around 20% being singletons. This clonotype has a count of ten or more. Its antigen is not identified. Time point denoted: newly diagnosed GD, antithyroid drugs for less than 3 months. The TCR library was prepared using RNA isolated from PBMCs. CDR1 and CDR2 (germline): LNHDA, SQIVND (reference sequence). The CDR3 has 15 amino acids. V lost 0 bases to trimming and J lost 2 bases, with 11 bases between them.

This sequence joins TRBV19 and TRBJ2-7; D may match TRBD1 or TRBD2 (6 bases each). The specimen comprised peripheral blood mononuclear cells (PBMCs), sampled at new diagnosis, from a patient treated with antithyroid drugs. The TCR comes from a female donor with Graves disease. CDR3 nucleotides: TGTGCCAGTAGTATAGAAACAGGGAGGACCTACGAGCAGTACTTC. Protein product: CASSIETGRTYEQYF.